This T cell receptor (beta chain) was identified in a study of identical twins. Per germline, CDR1 DFQATT and CDR2 SNEGSKA (reference sequence). The CDR3 covers 13 residues. V trimming: 5 bases; J trimming: 4 bases; junction bases outside the gene matches: 8. MiXCR was run by TCRdb on the 5' RACE reads, yielding one entry per CDR3 protein. The repertoire holds 200,000 to 300,000 distinct CDR3 sequences, with around 7.6% as singletons. This sample also belongs to another study, concerning yellow fever vaccine responses in identical twins.

The sequenced sample consisted of CD8+ T cells sorted from blood. V and J are TRBV20-1 and TRBJ2-7; TRBD1 matches 7 bases. The clonotype comes from a woman between 18 and 29 years old in good health. The CDR3 loop reads CSADRAQGYEQYF. For the CDR3, the DNA is TGCAGTGCTGACAGGGCCCAGGGTTACGAGCAGTACTTC.